These 23 T cell receptor beta chains came from one sample sequenced in a study of cytomegalovirus exposure and HLA in healthy donors. Primers for the PCR totalled 60 Vbeta and 13 Jbeta. Sequenced by immunoSEQ multiplex PCR; TCRdb stores in-frame clones only, minus some. Of roughly 99,000 clones in the sample, roughly 80% were seen once. The material sequenced was PBMCs. The receptors derive from a man under 40 in good health and CMV-seronegative.

The V and J genes are TRBV6-5 and TRBJ2-1, with TRBD1 matching over 8 bases. Germline CDR1 is MNHEY and CDR2 is SVGAGI. The CDR3 runs to 14 residues. V was clipped by 4 bases and J by 4 bases; unmatched bases: 3. The CDR3 nucleotides are TGTGCCAGCAGTTTCCGGGACAGGTACAATGAGCAGTTCTTC. Protein: CASSFRDRYNEQFF.

This clone has just a few counts. This chain links TRBV6-4 with TRBJ2-3, with 15 bases that match TRBD2. Germline trimming cut 2 bases from V and 4 bases from J; bases unmatched to any gene: 1. CDR3 length equals 16 residues. The V gene's germline CDR1 is MRHNA and CDR2 SNTAGT. The CDR3 here is CASSDGLAGGPDTQYF. CDR3 coding DNA: TGTGCCAGCAGTGACGGACTAGCGGGAGGGCCAGATACGCAGTATTTT.

This sequence joins TRBV7-9 and TRBJ1-2; the match to TRBD1 covers 11 bases. Germline-derived CDR1 and CDR2 are SEHNR and FQNEAQ (reference sequence). The V and J ends lost 5 bases and 4 bases, in that order; junction bases with no gene match: 9. This CDR3 has 16 residues. The CDR3 loop reads CASSLGRTGGVYGYTF. The CDR3 DNA sequence: TGTGCCAGCAGCCTAGGGCGGACAGGGGGCGTCTATGGCTACACCTTC.

This chain uses TRBV6-5 with TRBJ2-1, with 10 bases fitting TRBD2. CDR3 length: 14 residues. Germline V gene lookup returns CDR1 MNHEY and CDR2 SVGAGI. The V gene end was trimmed by 6 bases and the J gene end by 3 bases; junction bases not matched to a gene: 2. CDR3 in DNA: TGTGCCAGCAGAAAGCGGGAGGGCTACAATGAGCAGTTCTTC. Its protein product is CASRKREGYNEQFF.

In DNA, the CDR3 is TGTGCCAGCAGCTTGGTGGGACAGGGTGTGGGGGAGCAGTACTTC. As protein: CASSLVGQGVGEQYF. The V gene is TRBV5-4, the J gene TRBJ2-7; 9 bases are shared with TRBD1. Germline-derived CDR1 and CDR2 are SGHNT and YYREEE (reference sequence). The V and J ends lost 0 bases and 7 bases, in that order; junction bases with no gene match: 8. The CDR3 covers 15 residues. The whole variable domain, filled in from reference TRBV5-4 and TRBJ2-7, reads ETGVTQSPTHLIKTRGQQVTLRCSSQSGHNTVSWYQQALGQGPQFIFQYYREEENGRGNFPPRFSGLQFPNYSSELNVNALELDDSALYLCASSLVGQGVGEQYFGPGTRLTVT.

The genes are TRBV29-1 and TRBJ2-5; maybe TRBD1 (6 bases). The DNA end favors TRBJ2-7, so the J call may be wrong. The V gene's germline CDR1 is SQVTM and CDR2 ANQGSEA. The CDR3 contains 12 residues. CDR3 nucleotides: TGCAGCGCTGGACAGACCAATTACGAGCAGTACTTC. Protein sequence: CSAGQTNYEQYF.

The rearrangement joins TRBV5-1 to TRBJ2-5; no reliable D call. Germline V lookup: CDR1 SGHRS, CDR2 YFSETQ. The CDR3 consists of 13 residues. Trimming pared 0 bases from V and 1 base from J, leaving 4 bases between. The CDR3 loop is CASSLGGQETQYF. DNA of the CDR3: TGCGCCAGCAGCTTGGGAGGCCAAGAGACCCAGTACTTC.

The chain is built from TRBV18 and TRBJ2-7; 7 bases map to TRBD1. This CDR3 contains 14 residues. The V and J ends lost 1 base and 0 bases, in that order; junction bases with no gene match: 0. CDR1 and CDR2 (germline): KGHSH, LQKENI. CDR3: CASSPQGASYEQYF. DNA for the CDR3: TGTGCCAGCTCACCACAGGGGGCCTCCTACGAGCAGTACTTC.

V usage is TRBV29-1 and J usage is TRBJ1-2; 7 bases agree with TRBD1. Germline CDR1 and CDR2: SQVTM and ANQGSEA. The CDR3 extends over 14 amino acids. J was trimmed by 0 bases and V by 6 bases; bases with no gene match: 7. This CDR3 is CSVGQDLTNYGYTF. CDR3 DNA: TGCAGCGTAGGACAGGATCTCACTAACTATGGCTACACCTTC.

The chain recombines TRBV7-3 with TRBJ1-3; 7 positions match TRBD1. V gave up 4 bases and J gave up 0 bases; unmatched junction bases: 3. The CDR3 totals 15 residues. The germline CDR1 and CDR2 sequences are SGHTA and FQGTGA. The CDR3 DNA is TGTGCCAGCAGCTGGGACAGCCGCTCTGGAAACACCATATATTTT. It translates to CASSWDSRSGNTIYF.

This rearrangement joins TRBV6-1 to TRBJ2-3; TRBD2 aligns across 7 bases. The CDR3 runs 17 residues. The ends lost 0 bases at V and 3 bases at J; junction bases unmatched: 9. The germline CDR1 and CDR2 sequences are MNHNS and SASEGT. The CDR3 nucleotides read TGTGCCAGCAGTGAAGCCGGCGGGAGATTATCTACAGATACGCAGTATTTT. Amino acid sequence: CASSEAGGRLSTDTQYF.

This sequence joins TRBV6-1 and TRBJ2-4, with D perhaps matching TRBD2 (5 bases). Trimming took off 5 bases at V and 9 bases at J, with 17 bases between the two ends. Per germline, CDR1 MNHNS and CDR2 SASEGT. The length of the CDR3 is 14 residues. The CDR3 coding sequence is TGTGCCAGCAGTCGTTACGGGAACGTGGGCATTCAGTACTTC. Translation: CASSRYGNVGIQYF.

This chain links TRBV5-1 with TRBJ2-3; D is possibly TRBD2 (6 bases). Trimming removed 4 bases at V and 0 bases at J, with 12 bases between. In germline, CDR1 is SGHRS, CDR2 YFSETQ. The CDR3 is 15 residues long. The CDR3 region has the DNA TGCGCCAGCAGCCCCGGGACTGTTAGCACAGATACGCAGTATTTT. This translates into CASSPGTVSTDTQYF.

The J gene is TRBJ2-5, the V gene TRBV19, with TRBD1 identical over 7 bases. V lost 9 bases, J lost 4 bases, and 5 bases stayed unmatched. The germline V gene encodes CDR1 LNHDA and CDR2 SQIVND (reference sequence). This CDR3 spans 12 amino acids. The CDR3 nucleotides read TGTGCCAGCGGGGCAGGGGGAGAGACCCAGTACTTC. It encodes CASGAGGETQYF.

This clone appeared a few times. This sequence joins TRBV30 and TRBJ1-1; D gene uncertain. V gave up 3 bases and J gave up 6 bases, with 11 bases separating them. CDR3 length: 12 residues. Germline V gene sequence: CDR1 GTSNPN, CDR2 SVGIG (reference sequence). CDR3 coding DNA: TGTGCCTGGAGGTTAGACGGGGCTGAAGCTTTCTTT. Its protein product is CAWRLDGAEAFF.

The chain employs TRBV4-1 and TRBJ2-5; weak D call: TRBD2 (5 bases). The CDR3 runs to 15 residues. V lost 4 bases, J lost 2 bases, and 14 bases lay in between. Germline-derived CDR1 and CDR2 are MGHRA and YSYEKL. CDR3 sequence: CASSPFGGSQETQYF. The CDR3 DNA follows: TGCGCCAGCAGCCCTTTCGGCGGGTCGCAAGAGACCCAGTACTTC.

The V gene is TRBV28, the J gene TRBJ2-7; D gene uncertain. Germline CDR1 is MDHEN and CDR2 is SYDVKM. This CDR3 contains 13 residues. Trimming stripped 2 bases from V and 2 bases from J, with 7 bases between. Here the CDR3 reads CASSLGAPYEQYF. In DNA, the CDR3 is TGTGCCAGCAGTTTAGGAGCCCCCTACGAGCAGTACTTC.

This chain uses TRBV6-1 with TRBJ2-7; 9 bases line up with TRBD2. Trimming cost V 6 bases and J 3 bases; bases outside gene matches: 6. The CDR3 has 14 residues. Germline lookup yields CDR1 MNHNS and CDR2 SASEGT. This CDR3 reads CASSRLAEIYEQYF. The DNA for the CDR3 is TGTGCCAGCAGCCGACTAGCGGAGATCTACGAGCAGTACTTC.

The chain combines TRBV5-1 with TRBJ2-7, with 7 nucleotides matching TRBD1. V was pared by 4 bases and J by 2 bases, with 6 bases of the junction left unmatched. This CDR3 has 14 amino acids. Germline values: CDR1 SGHRS, CDR2 YFSETQ. The CDR3 sequence: CASSPGQRTYEQYF. CDR3 DNA sequence: TGCGCCAGCAGCCCGGGACAGCGAACCTACGAGCAGTACTTC.

The CDR3 sequence is CASVAGSSYGYTF. The CDR3 DNA is TGTGCCAGCGTGGCGGGAAGCTCTTATGGCTACACCTTC. The chain combines TRBV28 with TRBJ1-2; D gene unclear. Germline V CDR1 and CDR2: MDHEN, SYDVKM. CDR3 length: 13 residues. The V and J ends lost 8 bases and 5 bases respectively, with 15 bases between them.

This clone appeared a few times. The rearrangement joins TRBV5-1 to TRBJ1-1; 9 positions match TRBD1. V lost 0 bases, J lost 1 base, and 4 bases stayed unmatched. The CDR3 is 16 residues long. The germline V gene has CDR1 SGHRS and CDR2 YFSETQ. The CDR3 reads CASSLAMGQGNTEAFF. The CDR3 coding sequence is TGCGCCAGCAGCTTGGCTATGGGACAGGGGAACACTGAAGCTTTCTTT.

The chain employs TRBV9 and TRBJ2-2; 8 bases map to TRBD2. Unmatched junction bases numbered 11, after V lost 4 bases and J lost 6 bases. The CDR3 sequence is 16 residues long. Germline V CDR1 and CDR2: SGDLS, YYNGEE. CDR3: CASSFGGEGWPGELFF. The CDR3 DNA reads TGTGCCAGCAGCTTCGGGGGGGAGGGATGGCCCGGGGAGCTGTTTTTT. Combining the CDR3 with reference TRBV9 and TRBJ2-2 gives the whole variable domain DSGVTQTPKHLITATGQRVTLRCSPRSGDLSVYWYQQSLDQGLQFLIQYYNGEERAKGNILERFSAQQFPDLHSELNLSSLELGDSALYFCASSFGGEGWPGELFFGEGSRLTVL.

This clone was seen a few times. The V gene is TRBV6-6, the J gene TRBJ2-2; D remains unclear. V was cut by 0 bases and J by 8 bases, with 10 bases left in between. This CDR3 spans 14 amino acids. Per germline, CDR1 MNHNY and CDR2 SVGAGI (reference sequence). For the CDR3, the DNA is TGTGCCAGCAGTTACTCGAGAGATCGGGGGGAGCTGTTTTTT. The encoded protein is CASSYSRDRGELFF.